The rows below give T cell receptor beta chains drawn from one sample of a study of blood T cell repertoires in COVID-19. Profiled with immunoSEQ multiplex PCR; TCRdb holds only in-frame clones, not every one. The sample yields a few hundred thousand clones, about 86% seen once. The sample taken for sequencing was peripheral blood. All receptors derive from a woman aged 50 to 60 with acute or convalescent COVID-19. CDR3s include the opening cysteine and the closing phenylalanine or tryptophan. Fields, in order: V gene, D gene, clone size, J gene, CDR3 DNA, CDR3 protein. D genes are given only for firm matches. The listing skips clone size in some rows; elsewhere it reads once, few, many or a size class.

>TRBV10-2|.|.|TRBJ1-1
TGCGCCAGCAGTCCCCAGGGTGGTGAGGCTTTCTTT
CASSPQGGEAFF
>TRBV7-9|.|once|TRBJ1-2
TGTGCCAGCAGCTTCGAGGGAAGAGGCTACACCTTC
CASSFEGRGYTF
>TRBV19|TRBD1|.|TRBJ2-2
TGTGCCAGTAGTTCGCCCGGGACAGGGGGCAAGACCGGGGAGCTGTTTTTT
CASSSPGTGGKTGELFF
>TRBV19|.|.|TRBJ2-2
TGTGCCAGTAGTATAGGTGGCACCTTGTTCGCGAACACCGGGGAGCTGTTTTTT
CASSIGGTLFANTGELFF
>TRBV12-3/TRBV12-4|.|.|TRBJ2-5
TGTGCCAGCAGTAGAGGACAGCAAGAGACCCAGTACTTC
CASSRGQQETQYF
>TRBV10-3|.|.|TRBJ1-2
TGTGCCATTTCGACGGAGGACTATGGCTACACCTTC
CAISTEDYGYTF
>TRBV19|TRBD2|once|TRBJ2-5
TGTGCCAGTAGTTCCAGCGGGGGGGCCGGAGAGACCCAGTACTTC
CASSSSGGAGETQYF
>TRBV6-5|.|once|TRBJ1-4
TGTGCCAGCAGTTACGATGGCAGCGCTAATGAAAAACTGTTTTTT
CASSYDGSANEKLFF
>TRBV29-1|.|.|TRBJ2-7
TGCAGCGTTGGGTCCGGGGGTGTCCGGAACGAGCAGTACTTC
CSVGSGGVRNEQYF
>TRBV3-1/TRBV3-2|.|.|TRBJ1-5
TGTGCCAGCAGCCCCTCAACCGGGGAAGCATATCAGCCCCAGCATTTT
CASSPSTGEAYQPQHF
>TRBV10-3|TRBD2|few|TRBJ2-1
TGTGCCATCAGTGCTGGGGCAGGGAGGGTAGAAAATGAGCAGTTCTTC
CAISAGAGRVENEQFF
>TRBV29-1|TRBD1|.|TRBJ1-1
TGCAGCGTTGGGTCGACAGGGGGCGCCACTGAAGCTTTCTTT
CSVGSTGGATEAFF
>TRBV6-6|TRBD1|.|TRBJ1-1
TGTGCCAGCGCGGGGACAGCCCCTGCCGCTTTCTTT
CASAGTAPAAFF
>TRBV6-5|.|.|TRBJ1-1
TGTGCCAGCAGTTATTGGAGGGAGGCCACTGAAGCTTTCTTT
CASSYWREATEAFF
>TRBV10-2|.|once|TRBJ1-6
TGCGCCAGCAGTGAGCCCGGTTCGAGTTCACCCCTCCACTTT
CASSEPGSSSPLHF
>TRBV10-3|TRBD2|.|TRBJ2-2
TGTGCCATCAGTGAATTCTTAGCGGGCATGAACACCGGGGAGCTGTTTTTT
CAISEFLAGMNTGELFF
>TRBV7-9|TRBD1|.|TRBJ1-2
TGTGCCAGCAGCGCGAGGGACAGGGGCAAGTATGGCTACACCTTC
CASSARDRGKYGYTF
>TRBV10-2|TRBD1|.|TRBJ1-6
TGCGCCAGCAGGAGGGGGCTGAATTCACCCCTCCACTTT
CASRRGLNSPLHF
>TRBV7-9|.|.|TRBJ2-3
TGTGCCAGCAGCTTAGCCTACTCAGATACGCAGTATTTT
CASSLAYSDTQYF
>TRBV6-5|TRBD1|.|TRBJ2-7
TGTGCCAGCAGGGCGGGACAGGGGGCGGGGGAGCAGTACTTC
CASRAGQGAGEQYF
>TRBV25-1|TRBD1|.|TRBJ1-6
TGTGCCAGCAGTGAATCAGGAGGGGGCAATAATTCACCCCTCCACTTT
CASSESGGGNNSPLHF
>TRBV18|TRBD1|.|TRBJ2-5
TGTGCCAGCTCCCTGGAATTCGACAGGGCCCAAGAGACCCAGTACTTC
CASSLEFDRAQETQYF
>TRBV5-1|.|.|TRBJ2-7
TGCGCCAGCAGCTTTTTCGGGGACTACGAGCAGTACTTC
CASSFFGDYEQYF
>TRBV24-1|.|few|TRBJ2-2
TGTGCCACCAGTGGGGGCCCCGCGAACACCGGGGAGCTGTTTTTT
CATSGGPANTGELFF
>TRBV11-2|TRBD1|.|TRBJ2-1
TGTGCCAGCAGCTCTAGGACAGGGTGGGATGAGCAGTTCTTC
CASSSRTGWDEQFF
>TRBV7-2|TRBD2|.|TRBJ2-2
TGTGCCAGCAGCCGGACTAGCGGGAGATCGTCCGGGGAGCTGTTTTTT
CASSRTSGRSSGELFF
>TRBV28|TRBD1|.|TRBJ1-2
TGTGCCAGCAGTTTCCCGACAGGGCATGGCTACACCTTC
CASSFPTGHGYTF
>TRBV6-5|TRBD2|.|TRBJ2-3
TGTGCCAGCAGTTACTCGCGGGGGGGTCGGTCAGATACGCAGTATTTT
CASSYSRGGRSDTQYF
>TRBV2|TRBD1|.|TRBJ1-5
TGTGCCAGCAGCGGACAGGGGGGTCAGCCCCAGCATTTT
CASSGQGGQPQHF
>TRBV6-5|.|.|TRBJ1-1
TGTGCCAGCAGTTACTCGGCTACAGGGAACACTGAAGCTTTCTTT
CASSYSATGNTEAFF
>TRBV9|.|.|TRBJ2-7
TGTGCCAGCAGCGGACCCAGGGGCAGGGGTGACGAGCAGTACTTC
CASSGPRGRGDEQYF
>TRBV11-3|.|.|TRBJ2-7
TGTGCCAGCAGCTCGGGACAAGCGTCGGTCTACGAGCAGTACTTC
CASSSGQASVYEQYF
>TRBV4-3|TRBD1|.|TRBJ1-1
TGCGCCAGCAGCCAGGGGACAGGGAGCGCTGAAGCTTTCTTT
CASSQGTGSAEAFF
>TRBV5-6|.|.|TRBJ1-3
TGTGCCAGCAGCTCGGGGAACTCTGGAAACACCATATATTTT
CASSSGNSGNTIYF
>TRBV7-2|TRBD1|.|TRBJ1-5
TGTGCCAGCAGCTTAGGGGGGGGGACAGGAAATCAGCCCCAGCATTTT
CASSLGGGTGNQPQHF
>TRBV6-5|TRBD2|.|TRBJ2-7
TGTGCCAGCAGTTACTCGACTAGCGACTACGAGCAGTACTTC
CASSYSTSDYEQYF
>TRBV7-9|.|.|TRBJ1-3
TGTGCCAGCAGCCGGATCACAGGGTTCGGAAACACCATATATTTT
CASSRITGFGNTIYF
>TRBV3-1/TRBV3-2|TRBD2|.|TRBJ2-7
TGTGCCAGCAGCCAAGATCCCGGACTAGCGGGGCCCTACGAGGAGCAGTACTTC
CASSQDPGLAGPYEEQYF
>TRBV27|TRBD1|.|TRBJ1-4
TGTGCCAGCAGTTTCTCCCGGACAGGCCTCCTGGAAAAACTGTTTTTT
CASSFSRTGLLEKLFF
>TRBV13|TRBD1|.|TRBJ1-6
TGTGCCAGCAGGTCGGGACAGTCTAATTCACCCCTCCACTTT
CASRSGQSNSPLHF
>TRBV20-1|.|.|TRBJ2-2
TGCAGTGCTAGTGATTTTAACGGTGTTACCGGGGAGCTGTTTTTT
CSASDFNGVTGELFF
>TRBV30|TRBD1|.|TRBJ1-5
TGTGCCTGGAGTCCGGGACAGGGCGGTCAGCCCCAGCATTTT
CAWSPGQGGQPQHF
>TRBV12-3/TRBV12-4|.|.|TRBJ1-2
TGTGCCAGCAGTCCGGGGGGCAACTATGGCTACACCTTC
CASSPGGNYGYTF
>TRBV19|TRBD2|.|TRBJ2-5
TGTGCCAGTAGTATCGGAGCGGGGAACCAAGAGACCCAGTACTTC
CASSIGAGNQETQYF
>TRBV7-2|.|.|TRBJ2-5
TGTGCCAGCAGCCCCCTCGCACAGGGAGGGGAGACCCAGTACTTC
CASSPLAQGGETQYF
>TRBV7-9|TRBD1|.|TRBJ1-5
TGTGCCAGCACCTCGACAGGGGGCCTTCAGCCCCAGCATTTT
CASTSTGGLQPQHF
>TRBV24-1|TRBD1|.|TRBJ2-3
TGTGCCACCAGTGATTTGTGGAAGGAAGGGGGCCGGGATACGCAGTATTTT
CATSDLWKEGGRDTQYF
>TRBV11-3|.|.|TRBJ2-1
TGTGCCAGCAGCTCCCGGGGGTTCTCCTACAATGAGCAGTTCTTC
CASSSRGFSYNEQFF
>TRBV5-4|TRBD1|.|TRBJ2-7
TGTGCCAGCAGCAAGGGACAGCCATACGAGCAGTACTTC
CASSKGQPYEQYF